This T cell receptor beta chain was identified during a study of blood T cell repertoires in COVID-19. Across the whole study: Sites across the United States, Italy and Spain contributed samples from acute and convalescent COVID-19. T cells, B-cell-depleted T cells, or PBMCs supplied cDNA or gDNA.

V lost 6 bases and J 3 bases, leaving 9 bases between the germline ends. The CDR3 loop spans 12 amino acids. As handled by the study authors: Using reference gene primer amplification, nucleated cell counts were estimated. The assay was immunoSEQ multiplex PCR, and TCRdb's table has in-frame clones only and misses some. V, J and clone size are taken as reported in that table, and D and trimming were inferred from the DNA itself. Of 190,000 or so clones detected, approximately 87% appear once; the ten largest clones hold 0.88%. The chain combines TRBV12-3 or TRBV12-4 with TRBJ2-7; possible D gene TRBD2, 6 bases. Sequencing was carried out using peripheral blood. The clonotype was recovered from a woman younger than 30 who had recovered from COVID-19. CDR3 DNA sequence: TGTGCCAGCAGGGAGGGCCACTACGAGCAGTACTTC. Translation gives CASREGHYEQYF.